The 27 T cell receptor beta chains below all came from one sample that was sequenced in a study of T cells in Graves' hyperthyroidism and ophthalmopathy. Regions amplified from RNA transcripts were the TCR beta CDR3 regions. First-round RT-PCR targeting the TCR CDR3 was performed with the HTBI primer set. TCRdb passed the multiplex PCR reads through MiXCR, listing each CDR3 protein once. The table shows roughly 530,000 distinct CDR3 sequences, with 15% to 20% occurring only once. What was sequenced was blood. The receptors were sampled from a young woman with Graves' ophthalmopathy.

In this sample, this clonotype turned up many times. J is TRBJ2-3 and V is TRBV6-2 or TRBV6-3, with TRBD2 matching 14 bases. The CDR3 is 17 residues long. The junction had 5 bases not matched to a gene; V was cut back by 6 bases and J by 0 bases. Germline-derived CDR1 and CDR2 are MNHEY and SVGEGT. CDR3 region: CASSSGLAGGSTDTQYF. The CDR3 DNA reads TGTGCCAGCAGCTCCGGACTAGCGGGGGGTAGCACAGATACGCAGTATTTT.

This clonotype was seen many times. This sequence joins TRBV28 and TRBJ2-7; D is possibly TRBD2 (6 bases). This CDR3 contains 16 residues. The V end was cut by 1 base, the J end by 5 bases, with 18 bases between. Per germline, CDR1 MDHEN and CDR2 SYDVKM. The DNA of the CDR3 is TGTGCCAGCAGTTTATCGGTGGAGGGCAGGACCCACGAGCAGTACTTC. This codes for CASSLSVEGRTHEQYF.

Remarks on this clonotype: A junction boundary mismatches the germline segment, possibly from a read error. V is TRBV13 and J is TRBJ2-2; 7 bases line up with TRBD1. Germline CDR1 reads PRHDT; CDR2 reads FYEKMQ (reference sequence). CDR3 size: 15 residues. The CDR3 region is CASSIGQASTGELFF. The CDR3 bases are TGTGCCAGCAGCATAGGACAGGCGTCAACCGGGGAGCTGTTTTTT.

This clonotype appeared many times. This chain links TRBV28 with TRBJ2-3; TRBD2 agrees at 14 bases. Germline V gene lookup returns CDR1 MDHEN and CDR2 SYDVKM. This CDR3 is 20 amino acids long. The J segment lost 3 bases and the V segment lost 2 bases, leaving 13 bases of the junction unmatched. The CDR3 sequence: CASSLSTPGLAGDGTDTQYF. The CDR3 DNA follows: TGTGCCAGCAGTTTAAGCACCCCGGGACTAGCGGGAGATGGAACAGATACGCAGTATTTT.

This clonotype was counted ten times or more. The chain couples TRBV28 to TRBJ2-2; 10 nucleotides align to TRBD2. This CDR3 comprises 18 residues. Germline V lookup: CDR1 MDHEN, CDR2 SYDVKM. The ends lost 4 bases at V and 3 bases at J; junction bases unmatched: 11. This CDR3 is CASSSPTSGQRHTGELFF. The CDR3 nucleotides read TGTGCCAGCAGTTCACCGACTAGCGGGCAGCGACACACCGGGGAGCTGTTTTTT.

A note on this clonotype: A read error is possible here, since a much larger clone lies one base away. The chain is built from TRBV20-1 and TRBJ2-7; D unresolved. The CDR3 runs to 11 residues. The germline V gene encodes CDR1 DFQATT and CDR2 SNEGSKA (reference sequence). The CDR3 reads CSARDLPEQCF. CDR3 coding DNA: TGCAGTGCTAGAGATTTGCCCGAGCAGTGCTTC.

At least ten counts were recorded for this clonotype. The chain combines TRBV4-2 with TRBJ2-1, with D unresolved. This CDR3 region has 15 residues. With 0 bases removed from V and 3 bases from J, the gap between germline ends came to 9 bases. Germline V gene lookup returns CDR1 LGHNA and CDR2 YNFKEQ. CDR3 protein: CASSQEWQDYNEQFF. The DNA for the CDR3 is TGTGCCAGCAGCCAAGAATGGCAGGACTACAATGAGCAGTTCTTC.

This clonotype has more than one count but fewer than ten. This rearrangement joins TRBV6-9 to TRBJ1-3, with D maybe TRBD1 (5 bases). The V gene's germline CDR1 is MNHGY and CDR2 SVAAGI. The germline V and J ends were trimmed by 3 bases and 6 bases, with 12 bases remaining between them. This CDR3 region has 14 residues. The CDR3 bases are TGTGCCAGCAGTTACAACAGGCCCGCAAACACCATATATTTT. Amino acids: CASSYNRPANTIYF.

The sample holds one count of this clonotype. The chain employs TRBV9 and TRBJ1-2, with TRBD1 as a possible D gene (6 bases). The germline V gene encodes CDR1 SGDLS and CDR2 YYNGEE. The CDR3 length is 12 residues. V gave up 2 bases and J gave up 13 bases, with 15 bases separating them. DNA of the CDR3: TGTGCCAGCAGCGTTGGGGGCGATTCGTTCACCTTC. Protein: CASSVGGDSFTF.

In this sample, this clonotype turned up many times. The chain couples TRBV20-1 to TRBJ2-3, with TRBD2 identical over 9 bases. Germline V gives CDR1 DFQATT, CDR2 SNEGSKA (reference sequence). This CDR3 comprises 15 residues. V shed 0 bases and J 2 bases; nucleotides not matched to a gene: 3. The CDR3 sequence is CSARELAGITDTQYF. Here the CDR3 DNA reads TGCAGTGCTAGAGAGCTAGCGGGGATCACAGATACGCAGTATTTT.

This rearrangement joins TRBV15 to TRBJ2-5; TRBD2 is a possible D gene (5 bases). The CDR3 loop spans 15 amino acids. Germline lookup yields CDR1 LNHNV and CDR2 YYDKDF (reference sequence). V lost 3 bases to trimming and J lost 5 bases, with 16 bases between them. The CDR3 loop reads CATSSLRRVLETQYF. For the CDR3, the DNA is TGTGCCACCAGCAGTCTTAGGCGGGTTCTGGAGACCCAGTACTTC.

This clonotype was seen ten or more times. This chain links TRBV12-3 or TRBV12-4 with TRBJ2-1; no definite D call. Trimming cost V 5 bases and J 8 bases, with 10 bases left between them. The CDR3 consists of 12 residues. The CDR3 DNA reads TGTGCCAGCAGTCCTACCGCTCATGAGCAGTTCTTC. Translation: CASSPTAHEQFF.

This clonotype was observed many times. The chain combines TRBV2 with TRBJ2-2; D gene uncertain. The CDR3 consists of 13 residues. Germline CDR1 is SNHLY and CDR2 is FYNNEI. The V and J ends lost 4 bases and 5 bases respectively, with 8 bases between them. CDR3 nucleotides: TGTGCCAGCAGTGTATATGGGACCGGGGAGCTGTTTTTT. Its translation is CASSVYGTGELFF.

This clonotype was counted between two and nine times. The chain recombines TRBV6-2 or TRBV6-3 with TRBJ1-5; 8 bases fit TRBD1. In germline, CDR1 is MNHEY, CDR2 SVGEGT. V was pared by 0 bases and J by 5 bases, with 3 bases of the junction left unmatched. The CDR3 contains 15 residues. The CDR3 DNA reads TGTGCCAGCAGTTACTCGGACAGGGTCTATCAGCCCCAGCATTTT. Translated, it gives CASSYSDRVYQPQHF.

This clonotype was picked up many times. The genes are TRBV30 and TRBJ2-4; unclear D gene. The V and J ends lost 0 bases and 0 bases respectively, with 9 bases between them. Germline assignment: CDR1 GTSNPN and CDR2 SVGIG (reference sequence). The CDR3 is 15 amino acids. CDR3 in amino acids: CAWSVSRLAKNIQYF. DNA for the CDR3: TGTGCCTGGAGTGTTAGCCGGCTAGCCAAAAACATTCAGTACTTC.

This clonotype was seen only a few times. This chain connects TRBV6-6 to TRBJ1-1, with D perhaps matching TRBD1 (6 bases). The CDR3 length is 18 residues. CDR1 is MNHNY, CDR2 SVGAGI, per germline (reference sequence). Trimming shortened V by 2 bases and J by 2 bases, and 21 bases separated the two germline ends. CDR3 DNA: TGTGCCAGCAGTTACCTCGGAGGGTCGGGGGCGCAAAACACTGAAGCTTTCTTT. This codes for CASSYLGGSGAQNTEAFF.

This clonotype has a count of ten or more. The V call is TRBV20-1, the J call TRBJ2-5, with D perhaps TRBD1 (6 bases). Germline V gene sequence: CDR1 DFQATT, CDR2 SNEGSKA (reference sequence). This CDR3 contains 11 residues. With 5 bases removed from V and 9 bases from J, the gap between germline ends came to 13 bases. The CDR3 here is CSARGGWAQYF. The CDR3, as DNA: TGCAGTGCTCGAGGGGGTTGGGCCCAGTACTTC.

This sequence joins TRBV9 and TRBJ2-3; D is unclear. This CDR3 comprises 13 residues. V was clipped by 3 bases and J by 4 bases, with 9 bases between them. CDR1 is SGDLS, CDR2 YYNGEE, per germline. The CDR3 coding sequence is TGTGCCAGCAGCGGCCATTGGGCAGATACGCAGTATTTT. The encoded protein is CASSGHWADTQYF.

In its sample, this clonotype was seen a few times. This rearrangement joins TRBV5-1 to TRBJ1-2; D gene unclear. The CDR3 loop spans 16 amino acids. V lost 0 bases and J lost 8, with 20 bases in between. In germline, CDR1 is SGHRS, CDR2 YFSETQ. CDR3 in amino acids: CASSLALRQAEEGYTF. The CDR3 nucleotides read TGCGCCAGCAGCTTGGCCCTACGTCAGGCAGAGGAAGGCTACACCTTC.

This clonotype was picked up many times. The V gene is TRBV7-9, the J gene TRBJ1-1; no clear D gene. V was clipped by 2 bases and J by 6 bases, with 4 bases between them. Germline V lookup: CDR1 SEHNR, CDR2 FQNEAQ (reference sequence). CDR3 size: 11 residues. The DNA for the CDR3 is TGTGCCAGCAGCTTACTTTCTGAAGCTTTCTTT. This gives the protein CASSLLSEAFF. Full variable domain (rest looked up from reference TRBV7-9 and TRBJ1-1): DTGVSQNPRHKITKRGQNVTFRCDPISEHNRLYWYRQTLGQGPEFLTYFQNEAQLEKSRLLSDRFSAERPKGSFSTLEIQRTEQGDSAMYLCASSLLSEAFFGQGTRLTVV.

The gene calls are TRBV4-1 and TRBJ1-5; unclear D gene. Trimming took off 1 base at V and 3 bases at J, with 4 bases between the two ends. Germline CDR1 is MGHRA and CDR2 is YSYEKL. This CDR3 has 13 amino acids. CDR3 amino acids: CASSQVPNQPQHF. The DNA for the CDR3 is TGCGCCAGCAGCCAAGTTCCCAATCAGCCCCAGCATTTT.

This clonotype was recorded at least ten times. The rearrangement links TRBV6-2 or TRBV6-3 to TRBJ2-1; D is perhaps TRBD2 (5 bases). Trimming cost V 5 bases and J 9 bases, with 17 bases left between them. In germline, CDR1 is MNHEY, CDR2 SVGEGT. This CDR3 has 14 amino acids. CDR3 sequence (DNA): TGTGCCAGCAGTGACCCACTAGGTTCCGCTGAGCAGTTCTTC. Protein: CASSDPLGSAEQFF.

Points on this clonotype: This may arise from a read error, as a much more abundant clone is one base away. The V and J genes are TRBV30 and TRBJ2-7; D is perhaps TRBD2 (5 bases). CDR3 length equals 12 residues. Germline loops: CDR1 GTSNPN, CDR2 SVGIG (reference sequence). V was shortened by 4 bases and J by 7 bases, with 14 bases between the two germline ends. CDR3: CAWNSSPGEQYF. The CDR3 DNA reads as TGTGCCTGGAACTCTAGCCCGGGGGAGCAGTACTTC.

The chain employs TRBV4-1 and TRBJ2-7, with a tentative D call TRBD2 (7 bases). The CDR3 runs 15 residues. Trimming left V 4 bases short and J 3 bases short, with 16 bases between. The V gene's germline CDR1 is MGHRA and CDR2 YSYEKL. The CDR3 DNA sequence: TGCGCCAGCAGCCCATCCTGGGGAGGGGGCTACGAGCAGTACTTC. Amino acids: CASSPSWGGGYEQYF.

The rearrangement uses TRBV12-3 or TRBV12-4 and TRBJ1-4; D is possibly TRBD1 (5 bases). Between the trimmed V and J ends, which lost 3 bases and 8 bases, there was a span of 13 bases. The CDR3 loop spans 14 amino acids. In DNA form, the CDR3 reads TGTGCCAGCAGTTTGTTGGGGGAGAGCGAAAAACTGTTTTTT. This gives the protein CASSLLGESEKLFF.

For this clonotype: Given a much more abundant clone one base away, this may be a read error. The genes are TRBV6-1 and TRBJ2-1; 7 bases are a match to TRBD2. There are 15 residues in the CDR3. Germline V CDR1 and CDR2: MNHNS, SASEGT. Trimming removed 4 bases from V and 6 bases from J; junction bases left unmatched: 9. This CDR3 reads CASSGTPLAPNEQFF. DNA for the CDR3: TGTGCCAGCAGTGGCACCCCACTAGCGCCCAATGAGCAGTTCTTC.

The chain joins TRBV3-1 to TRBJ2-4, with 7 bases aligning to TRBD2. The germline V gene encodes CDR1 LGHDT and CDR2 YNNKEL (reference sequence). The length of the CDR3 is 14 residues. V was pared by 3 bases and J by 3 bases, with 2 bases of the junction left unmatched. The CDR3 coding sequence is TGTGCCAGCAGCCAGTCGGGAGGCAAAAACATTCAGTACTTC. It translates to CASSQSGGKNIQYF. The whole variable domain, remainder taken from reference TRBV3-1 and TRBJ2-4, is DTAVSQTPKYLVTQMGNDKSIKCEQNLGHDTMYWYKQDSKKFLKIMFSYNNKELIINETVPNRFSPKSPDKAHLNLHINSLELGDSAVYFCASSQSGGKNIQYFGAGTRLSVL.